This T cell receptor beta chain was sequenced for a study of cytomegalovirus exposure and HLA in healthy donors. Study-level results: There were some public TCRs occurring in many donors, but most TCR sequences were rare. 150 or so TCR beta chains were listed as cytomegalovirus-associated. Later analysis demonstrated an association between a missense DCLRE1C variant and TCR beta V- and J-gene trimming.

This CDR3 spans 16 amino acids. CDR1 is MDHEN, CDR2 SYDVKM, per germline. The PCR made use of 60 Vbeta and 13 Jbeta primers. The assay was immunoSEQ multiplex PCR, and TCRdb's table has in-frame clones only and misses some. In the table there are more than 150,000 clones, more than 65% of which are singletons. Of note for this clone: The antigen remains undetermined. The germline gene is not matched at one end of the junction; a read error may be the cause. This specimen includes other DNA sequences encoding the same CDR3.

This rearrangement joins TRBV28 to TRBJ1-2; TRBD1 agrees at 10 bases. This clonotype was sampled from a woman aged 25 to 45 in good health and CMV-seropositive. The sample consisted of PBMCs. The CDR3 DNA is TGCGCCAGCAGTTCGGGACAGGGGTCTCCCCCGTATGGCTACACCTTC. Residues: CASSSGQGSPPYGYTF.